The TCR beta chain under discussion was sequenced for a study of T cells after yellow fever vaccination (dated by TCRdb to between 2018 and 2021). In terms of the full investigation: Libraries from fractions with low cell numbers were prepared with the SMART-Seq v4 Ultra Low Input RNA kit. Two healthy male donors made up the cohort, one aged 18 to 29 years and the other aged 30 to 39 years. Bulk PBMC replicates and cell subsets were isolated from blood drawn at multiple timepoints before and after both primary and secondary immunization. To track T-cell clones before and after primary and booster YFV17D yellow fever vaccination, bulk TCR alpha and beta repertoires were sequenced longitudinally. What the study reported, not specific to this receptor: FACS-sorted repertoires could contain abundant contaminating clonotypes from the bulk population, so computational filtering was required. After the booster, most clones that had expanded after primary vaccination were detected again (roughly 96% of CD4 and around nine tenths of CD8), suggesting broad maintenance of memory. The secondary T-cell response was found to be weaker but faster than the primary response, with a peak reached on day 5 rather than on day 15. A small fraction of clonotypes showed up in both the CD4 and CD8 compartments, probably as a result of convergent recombination. Only a couple of donors were included in the study, so the extent to which the findings can be generalized is limited.

Sequenced using an Illumina NovaSeq 6000. TCR cDNA was synthesized by 5'RACE template switching, through which a universal primer site and unique molecular identifiers were introduced. cDNA synthesis was primed from both the TCR alpha and TCR beta constant segments. Libraries were amplified in two PCR steps, with sample barcodes and sequencing adapters added in the second step. Sequencing of libraries was performed on Illumina HiSeq 2500 (2x100 bp) or NovaSeq (2x150 bp). The study's own analysis went as follows. MIGEC was used to demultiplex reads and collapse the reads into UMI consensus sequences, and MiXCR was used for V(D)J alignment. Using edgeR on replicate PBMC samples, clonotypes were called vaccine-responding if FDR was below 0.01 and the log2 fold change was above 5 up to day 15. Each bulk clonotype was labeled CD4 or CD8 based on which sequenced repertoire, CD4 or CD8, contained the clonotype at higher abundance. TCRdb took the public reads, trimmed them with fastp at Q25, ran MiXCR for clone calling and kept in-frame beta chains. Merged by CDR3 protein, the rows form single entries marked with the most common genes and DNA. Here the V and J calls rest on TCRdb's processing, not on the authors' analysis. Across this sample there are 350,000 to 450,000 distinct CDR3 sequences, with 18% seen only once. The ten largest account for 15% to 20% of the sample.

According to the study, the label for this sample's treatment or condition signals: live attenuated yellow fever vaccine strain. At every blood-draw timepoint, two biological replicates of bulk PBMCs were collected. A standard Ficoll-Paque protocol was used to isolate PBMCs from peripheral blood. RNA was extracted with TriZol from bulk PBMCs, CD4 and CD8 fractions, and dextramer-positive and dextramer-negative fractions. As concerns this clonotype: It has no known antigen specificity. Per-base quality was not reported, and no clone a single base away is much larger than it.

From the cysteine through the phenylalanine, the CDR3 covers 16 amino acids. Of the read, only the CDR3 DNA is kept; its 48 bases are in frame from base 1. Relative to germline, V is 5 bases shorter and J is 4 bases shorter, with 18 bases between their ends. The germline V gene encodes CDR1 SGHTA and CDR2 FQGTGA. This TCR came from a man aged 18 to 30 who received the YFV17D yellow fever vaccine. This chain joins TRBV7-3 to TRBJ1-3; TRBD1 could be the D gene, as 5 bases match. Sequencing used PBMCs, obtained before the yellow fever booster vaccination. The CDR3 sequence is CASSASGPPGGNTIYF. The sequenced DNA: TGTGCCAGCAGCGCGTCGGGACCCCCGGGGGGAAACACCATATATTTT. Reference TRBV7-3 and TRBJ1-3 genes cover what lies past the CDR3, so the full variable domain is GAGVSQTPSNKVTEKGKYVELRCDPISGHTALYWYRQSLGQGPEFLIYFQGTGAADDSGLPNDRFFAVRPEGSVSTLKIQRTERGDSAVYLCASSASGPPGGNTIYFGEGSWLTVV.